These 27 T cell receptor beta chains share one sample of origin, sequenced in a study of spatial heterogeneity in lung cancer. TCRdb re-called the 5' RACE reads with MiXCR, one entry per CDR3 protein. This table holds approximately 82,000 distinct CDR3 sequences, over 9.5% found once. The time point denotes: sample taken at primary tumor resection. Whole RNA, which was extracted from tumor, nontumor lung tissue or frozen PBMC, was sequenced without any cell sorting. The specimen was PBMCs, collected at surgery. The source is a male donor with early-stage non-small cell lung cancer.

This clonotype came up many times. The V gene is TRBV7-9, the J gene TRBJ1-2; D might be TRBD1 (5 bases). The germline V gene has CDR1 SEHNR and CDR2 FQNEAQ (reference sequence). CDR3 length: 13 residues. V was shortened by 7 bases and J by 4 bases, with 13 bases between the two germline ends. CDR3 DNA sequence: TGTGCCAGCAACCGTCCCGGGACCTATGGCTACACCTTC. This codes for CASNRPGTYGYTF. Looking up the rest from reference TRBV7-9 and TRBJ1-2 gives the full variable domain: DTGVSQNPRHKITKRGQNVTFRCDPISEHNRLYWYRQTLGQGPEFLTYFQNEAQLEKSRLLSDRFSAERPKGSFSTLEIQRTEQGDSAMYLCASNRPGTYGYTFGSGTRLTVV.

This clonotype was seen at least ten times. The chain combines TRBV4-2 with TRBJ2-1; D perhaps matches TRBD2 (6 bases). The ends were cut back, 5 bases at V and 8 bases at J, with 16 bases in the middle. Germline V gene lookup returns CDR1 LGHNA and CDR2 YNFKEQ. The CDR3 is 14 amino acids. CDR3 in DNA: TGTGCCAGCAGCACGCGGGGAAGTGACGATGAGCAGTTCTTC. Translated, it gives CASSTRGSDDEQFF.

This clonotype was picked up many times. The CDR3 DNA is TGTGCCAGTGGGACTACCTTAAGCACAGATACGCAGTATTTT. This translates into CASGTTLSTDTQYF. V gene TRBV6-1 combines with J gene TRBJ2-3; 7 nucleotides line up with TRBD2. Looked up from germline, CDR1 is MNHNS and CDR2 is SASEGT. V trimming: 9 bases; J trimming: 0 bases; junction bases outside the gene matches: 6. This CDR3 has 14 residues.

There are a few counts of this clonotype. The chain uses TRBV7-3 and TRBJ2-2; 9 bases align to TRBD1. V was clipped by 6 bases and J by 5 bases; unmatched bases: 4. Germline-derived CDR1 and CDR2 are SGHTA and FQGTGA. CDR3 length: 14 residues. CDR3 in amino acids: CASSRDRETGELFF. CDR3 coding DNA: TGTGCCAGCAGTCGGGACAGGGAAACCGGGGAGCTGTTTTTT.

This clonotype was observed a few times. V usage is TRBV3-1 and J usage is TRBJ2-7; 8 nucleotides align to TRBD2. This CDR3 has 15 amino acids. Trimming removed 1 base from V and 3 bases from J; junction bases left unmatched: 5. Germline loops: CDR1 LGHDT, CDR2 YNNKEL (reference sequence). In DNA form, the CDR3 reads TGTGCCAGCAGCCAAGGATTAAGCGGGAGCTACGAGCAGTACTTC. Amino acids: CASSQGLSGSYEQYF.

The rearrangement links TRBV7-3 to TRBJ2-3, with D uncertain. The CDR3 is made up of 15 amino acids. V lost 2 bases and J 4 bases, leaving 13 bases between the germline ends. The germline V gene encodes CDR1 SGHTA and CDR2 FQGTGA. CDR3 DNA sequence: TGTGCCAGCAGCTTAGGGTCGGCTCAAGCAGATACGCAGTATTTT. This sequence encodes CASSLGSAQADTQYF.

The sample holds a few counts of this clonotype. The CDR3 sequence is CASSWAYNEQFF. The CDR3 coding sequence is TGTGCCAGTAGTTGGGCCTACAATGAGCAGTTCTTC. The V call is TRBV19, the J call TRBJ2-1, with D uncertain. Looked up from germline, CDR1 is LNHDA and CDR2 is SQIVND (reference sequence). The CDR3 extends over 12 amino acids. V shed 5 bases and J shed 2 bases, with 4 bases lying between them.

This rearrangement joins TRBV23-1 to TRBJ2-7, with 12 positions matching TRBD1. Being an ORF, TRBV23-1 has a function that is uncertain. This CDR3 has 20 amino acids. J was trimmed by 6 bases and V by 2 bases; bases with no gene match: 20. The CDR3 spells CASSQPSNRDRGRRNGEQYF. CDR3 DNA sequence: TGCGCCAGCAGTCAACCCTCCAACCGGGACAGGGGGCGCCGAAACGGCGAGCAGTACTTC.

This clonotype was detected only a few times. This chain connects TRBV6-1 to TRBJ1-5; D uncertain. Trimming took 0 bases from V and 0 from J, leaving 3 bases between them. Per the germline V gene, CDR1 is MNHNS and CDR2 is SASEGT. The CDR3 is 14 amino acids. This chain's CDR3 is CASSEAGSNQPQHF. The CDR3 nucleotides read TGTGCCAGCAGTGAAGCCGGTAGCAATCAGCCCCAGCATTTT.

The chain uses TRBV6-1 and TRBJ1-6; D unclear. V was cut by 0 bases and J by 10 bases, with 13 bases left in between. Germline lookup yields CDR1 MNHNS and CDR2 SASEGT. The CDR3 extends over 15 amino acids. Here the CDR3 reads CASSEAAVELSPLHF. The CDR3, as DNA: TGTGCCAGCAGTGAAGCAGCCGTGGAGTTGTCACCCCTCCACTTT.

CDR3 DNA sequence: TGTGCCAGCAGCTTAGGGCAGGGAAATGGGAGGACTGAAGCTTTCTTT. Its translation is CASSLGQGNGRTEAFF. The gene calls are TRBV7-8 and TRBJ1-1; tentative D call: TRBD1 (5 bases). The CDR3 consists of 16 residues. V gave up 1 base and J gave up 5 bases, with 17 bases separating them. CDR1 SGHVS and CDR2 FQNEAQ come from the germline V gene.

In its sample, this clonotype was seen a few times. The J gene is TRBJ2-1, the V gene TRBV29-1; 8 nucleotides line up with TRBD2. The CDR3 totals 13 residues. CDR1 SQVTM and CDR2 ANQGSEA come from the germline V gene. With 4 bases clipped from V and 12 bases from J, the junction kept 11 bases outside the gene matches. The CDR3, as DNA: TGCAGCGTTGCCCAGCGGGAGAACGAGCCGCAGTTCTTC. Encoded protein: CSVAQRENEPQFF.

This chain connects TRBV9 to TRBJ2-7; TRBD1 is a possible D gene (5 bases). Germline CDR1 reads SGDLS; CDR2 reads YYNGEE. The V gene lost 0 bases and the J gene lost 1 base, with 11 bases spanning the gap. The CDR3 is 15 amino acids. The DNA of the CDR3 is TGTGCCAGCAGCGTAGCTGACAGTCCTTCCTACGAGCAGTACTTC. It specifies CASSVADSPSYEQYF. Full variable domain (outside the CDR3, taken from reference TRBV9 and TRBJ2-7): DSGVTQTPKHLITATGQRVTLRCSPRSGDLSVYWYQQSLDQGLQFLIQYYNGEERAKGNILERFSAQQFPDLHSELNLSSLELGDSALYFCASSVADSPSYEQYFGPGTRLTVT.

CDR3 DNA sequence: TGCGCCAGCAGCTTGCCCGGGGACACAGATACGCAGTATTTT. Protein: CASSLPGDTDTQYF. The rearrangement links TRBV5-1 to TRBJ2-3, with D perhaps matching TRBD2 (5 bases). The germline V gene encodes CDR1 SGHRS and CDR2 YFSETQ. Trimming cost V 1 base and J 2 bases, with 8 bases left between them. CDR3 length equals 14 residues. Drawing the rest from reference TRBV5-1 and TRBJ2-3, the complete variable domain is KAGVTQTPRYLIKTRGQQVTLSCSPISGHRSVSWYQQTPGQGLQFLFEYFSETQRNKGNFPGRFSGRQFSNSRSEMNVSTLELGDSALYLCASSLPGDTDTQYFGPGTRLTVL.

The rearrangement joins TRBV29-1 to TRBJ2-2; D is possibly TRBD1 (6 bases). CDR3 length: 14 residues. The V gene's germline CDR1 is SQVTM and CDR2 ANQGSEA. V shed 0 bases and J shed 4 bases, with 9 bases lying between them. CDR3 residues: CSVEEGATTGELFF. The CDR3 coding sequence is TGCAGCGTTGAAGAGGGGGCAACCACCGGGGAGCTGTTTTTT.

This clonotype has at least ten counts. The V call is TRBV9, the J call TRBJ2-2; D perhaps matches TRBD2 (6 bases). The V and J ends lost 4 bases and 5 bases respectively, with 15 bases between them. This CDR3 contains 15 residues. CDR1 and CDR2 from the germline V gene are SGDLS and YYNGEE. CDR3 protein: CASSPQDAGTGELFF. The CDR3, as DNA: TGTGCCAGCAGCCCTCAGGACGCGGGGACCGGGGAGCTGTTTTTT. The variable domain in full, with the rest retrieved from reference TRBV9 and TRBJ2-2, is DSGVTQTPKHLITATGQRVTLRCSPRSGDLSVYWYQQSLDQGLQFLIQYYNGEERAKGNILERFSAQQFPDLHSELNLSSLELGDSALYFCASSPQDAGTGELFFGEGSRLTVL.

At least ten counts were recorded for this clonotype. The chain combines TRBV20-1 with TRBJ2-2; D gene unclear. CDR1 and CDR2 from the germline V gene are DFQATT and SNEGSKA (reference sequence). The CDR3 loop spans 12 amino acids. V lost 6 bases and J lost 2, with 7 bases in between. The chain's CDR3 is CSARSNTGELFF. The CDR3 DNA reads TGCAGTGCCCGTAGTAACACCGGGGAGCTGTTTTTT.

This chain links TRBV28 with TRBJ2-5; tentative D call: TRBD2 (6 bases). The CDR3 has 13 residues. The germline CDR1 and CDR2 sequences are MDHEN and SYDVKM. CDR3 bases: TGTGCTAGCGGAAAAGGTTTCGGGGAGACCCAGTACTTC. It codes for CASGKGFGETQYF.

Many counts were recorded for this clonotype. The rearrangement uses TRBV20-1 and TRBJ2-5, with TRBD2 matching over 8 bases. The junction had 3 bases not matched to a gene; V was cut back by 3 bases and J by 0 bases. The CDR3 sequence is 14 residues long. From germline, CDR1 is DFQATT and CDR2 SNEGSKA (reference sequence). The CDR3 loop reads CSASLAGYQETQYF. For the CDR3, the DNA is TGCAGTGCTAGTCTAGCGGGCTACCAAGAGACCCAGTACTTC.

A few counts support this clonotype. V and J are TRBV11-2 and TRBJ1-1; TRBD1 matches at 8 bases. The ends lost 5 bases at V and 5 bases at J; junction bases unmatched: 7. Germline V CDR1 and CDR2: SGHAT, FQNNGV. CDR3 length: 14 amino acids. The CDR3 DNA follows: TGTGCCAGCAGCCCTAACAGGGGGTATACTGAAGCTTTCTTT. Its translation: CASSPNRGYTEAFF. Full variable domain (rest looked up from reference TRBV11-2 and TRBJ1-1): EAGVAQSPRYKIIEKRQSVAFWCNPISGHATLYWYQQILGQGPKLLIQFQNNGVVDDSQLPKDRFSAERLKGVDSTLKIQPAKLEDSAVYLCASSPNRGYTEAFFGQGTRLTVV.

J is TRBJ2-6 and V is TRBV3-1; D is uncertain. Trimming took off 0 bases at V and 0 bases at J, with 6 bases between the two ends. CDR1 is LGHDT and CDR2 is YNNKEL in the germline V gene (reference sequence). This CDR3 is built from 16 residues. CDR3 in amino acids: CASSQDPRSGANVLTF. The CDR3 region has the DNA TGTGCCAGCAGCCAAGATCCCCGCTCTGGGGCCAACGTCCTGACTTTC.

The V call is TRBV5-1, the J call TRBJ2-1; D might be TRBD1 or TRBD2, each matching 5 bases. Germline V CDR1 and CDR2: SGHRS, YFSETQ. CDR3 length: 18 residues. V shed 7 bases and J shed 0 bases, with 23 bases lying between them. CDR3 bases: TGCGCCAGCGCTCTTCGGCCAAGCGGACAAAGCTCCTACAATGAGCAGTTCTTC. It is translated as CASALRPSGQSSYNEQFF.

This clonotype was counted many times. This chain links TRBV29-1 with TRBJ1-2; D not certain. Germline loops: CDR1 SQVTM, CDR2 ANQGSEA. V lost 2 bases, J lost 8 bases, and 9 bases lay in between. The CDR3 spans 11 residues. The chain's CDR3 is CSVEKRKGYTF. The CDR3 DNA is TGCAGCGTTGAAAAACGTAAGGGCTACACCTTC.

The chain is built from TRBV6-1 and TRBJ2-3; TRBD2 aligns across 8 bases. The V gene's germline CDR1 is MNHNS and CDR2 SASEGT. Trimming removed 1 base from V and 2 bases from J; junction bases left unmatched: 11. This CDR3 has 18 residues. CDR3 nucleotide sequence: TGTGCCAGCAGTGAAGTCCTCTTAGCGGGACCTACCACAGATACGCAGTATTTT. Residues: CASSEVLLAGPTTDTQYF.

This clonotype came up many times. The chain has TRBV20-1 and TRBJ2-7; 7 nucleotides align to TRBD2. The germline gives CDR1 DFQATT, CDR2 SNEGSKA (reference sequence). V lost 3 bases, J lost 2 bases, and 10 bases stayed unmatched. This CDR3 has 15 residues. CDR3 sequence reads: CSASLAERGTYEQYF. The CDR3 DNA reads TGCAGTGCTAGCCTAGCGGAGCGAGGGACCTACGAGCAGTACTTC.

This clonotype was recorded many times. CDR3 bases: TGTGCCAGCAGCGTAGGTCCGGAGCACGAGCAGTACTTC. Encoded protein: CASSVGPEHEQYF. The chain couples TRBV9 to TRBJ2-7; D not resolved. Per germline, CDR1 SGDLS and CDR2 YYNGEE. The CDR3 loop spans 13 amino acids. With 0 bases removed from V and 5 bases from J, the gap between germline ends came to 9 bases.

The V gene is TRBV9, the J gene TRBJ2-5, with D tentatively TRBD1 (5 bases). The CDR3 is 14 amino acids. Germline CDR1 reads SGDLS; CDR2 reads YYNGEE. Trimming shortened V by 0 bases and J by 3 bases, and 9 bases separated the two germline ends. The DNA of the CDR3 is TGTGCCAGCAGCGTAGGGACACATGAAGAGACCCAGTACTTC. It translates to CASSVGTHEETQYF.